The 5 T cell receptor beta chains listed next were all sequenced from one sample in a study of cytomegalovirus exposure and HLA in healthy donors. The PCR contained 60 Vbeta and 13 Jbeta primers. Generated by immunoSEQ multiplex PCR, the TCRdb table keeps only in-frame clones and is missing some. The sample shows around 94,000 clones, about four fifths of them seen only once. The material sequenced was PBMCs. The receptors stem from a human donor in good health.

This clone was counted once. This rearrangement joins TRBV7-9 to TRBJ1-3, with 9 positions matching TRBD1. Trimming at V came to 6 bases and at J to 0 bases, leaving 15 bases not matched to a gene. The germline V gene has CDR1 SEHNR and CDR2 FQNEAQ (reference sequence). This CDR3 region has 19 residues. The CDR3 region has the DNA TGTGCCAGCAGTCGGTTTGGACAGGGGAATTCGGTCTCTGGAAACACCATATATTTT. It is translated as CASSRFGQGNSVSGNTIYF.

This clone has a single count. This rearrangement joins TRBV28 to TRBJ1-4, with TRBD1 as a possible D gene (6 bases). V was trimmed by 6 bases and J by 5 bases, leaving 13 bases between them. The CDR3 covers 14 residues. The germline V gene encodes CDR1 MDHEN and CDR2 SYDVKM. The CDR3 protein is CASSFDRRNEKLFF. CDR3 bases: TGTGCCAGCAGCTTTGACAGGAGAAATGAAAAACTGTTTTTT.

The V and J genes are TRBV5-1 and TRBJ2-7; no clear D gene. Germline lookup yields CDR1 SGHRS and CDR2 YFSETQ. The ends were cut back, 1 base at V and 6 bases at J, with 5 bases in the middle. The CDR3 runs 11 residues. The CDR3 sequence: CASSLSGEQYF. Written as DNA, the CDR3 is TGCGCCAGCAGCTTGTCGGGCGAGCAGTACTTC.

This clone was seen once. The chain couples TRBV5-1 to TRBJ2-5; 15 nucleotides agree with TRBD2. The ends lost 3 bases at V and 4 bases at J; junction bases unmatched: 1. CDR1 and CDR2 (germline): SGHRS, YFSETQ. This CDR3 region has 15 residues. CDR3 in DNA: TGCGCCAGCAGCTCGGGACTAGCGGGGGGAGAGACCCAGTACTTC. Amino acids: CASSSGLAGGETQYF.

This clone has just a few counts. The chain joins TRBV14 to TRBJ2-2; 9 bases fit TRBD2. Trimming took 0 bases from V and 6 from J; bases not matched to a gene: 8. Looked up from germline, CDR1 is SGHDN and CDR2 is FVKESK. The CDR3 spans 17 residues. The CDR3 sequence: CASSQEWLAGASGELFF. The CDR3 DNA follows: TGTGCCAGCAGCCAAGAATGGTTAGCGGGAGCATCCGGGGAGCTGTTTTTT.